This T cell receptor (beta chain) was captured in a study of T cell changes during pregnancy in multiple sclerosis. Clones were sequenced by immunoSEQ multiplex PCR, and TCRdb holds only the in-frame ones, with some missing. The sample consists of roughly 72,000 clones, around 94% of them appearing once. The V end was cut by 5 bases, the J end by 6 bases, with 10 bases between. The CDR3 consists of 13 residues. Per germline, CDR1 LNHDA and CDR2 SQIVND (reference sequence). This clonotype was sampled from a female donor with multiple sclerosis, enrolled in a pregnancy study. V usage is TRBV19 and J usage is TRBJ2-2; TRBD2 is a possible D gene (6 bases). The sample was CD4+ T cells from peripheral blood mononuclear cells, taken before pregnancy. The CDR3 DNA sequence: TGTGCCAGTAGTTGGAGGGGCGCCGGGGAGCTGTTTTTT. Amino acids: CASSWRGAGELFF.